Each of the 20 T cell receptor beta chains below was sequenced from the same sample in a study of metastatic and nonmetastatic thyroid tumors. With MiXCR, TCRdb called clones anew from the PCR reads. The table includes roughly 70,000 clones, roughly a sixth detected once. Each patient came to thyroid surgery without any prior treatment (of any kind). Sequencing input: blood. The source is a female donor with papillary thyroid cancer or a benign thyroid nodule (not recorded which). Some clones in this sample may be carry-over from other donors' samples.

This clone was picked up many times. A much larger clone lies a single base off, so this may be a read error. The chain employs TRBV2 and TRBJ2-7, with D perhaps TRBD1 or TRBD2 (5 bases each). The V end lost 6 bases, the J end lost 0 bases, and 15 bases lay between the germline ends. Germline CDR1 reads SNHLY; CDR2 reads FYNNEI. This CDR3 spans 15 amino acids. Written as DNA, the CDR3 is TGTGCCAGCAGAATCCCGGGACGAGCCTCCTACGAGCAGTACTTC. Amino acids: CASRIPGRASYEQYF.

This clone was found many times. The rearrangement uses TRBV27 and TRBJ2-7; D is ambiguous. CDR1 and CDR2 (germline): MNHEY, SMNVEV (reference sequence). V was shortened by 8 bases and J by 6 bases, with 14 bases between the two germline ends. This CDR3 spans 12 amino acids. CDR3 DNA: TGTGCCAGCGGAGTTGCATCCCCCGAGCAGTACTTC. It codes for CASGVASPEQYF.

This clone occurred many times. The rearrangement joins TRBV29-1 to TRBJ1-1, with D unresolved. The CDR3 covers 13 residues. CDR1 is SQVTM, CDR2 ANQGSEA, per germline. V was cut by 4 bases and J by 1 base, with 10 bases left in between. DNA of the CDR3: TGCAGCGTTGGCTTTGGAGAGAACACTGAAGCTTTCTTT. Translation: CSVGFGENTEAFF.

The chain recombines TRBV5-1 with TRBJ2-7; a weak D match, TRBD2 (6 bases). There are 17 residues in the CDR3. V gave up 0 bases and J gave up 3 bases, with 19 bases separating them. Germline CDR1 and CDR2: SGHRS and YFSETQ. As DNA, the CDR3 is TGCGCCAGCAGCTTGGGGACTAACTCTAGGCATTTCTACGAGCAGTACTTC. Amino acids: CASSLGTNSRHFYEQYF.

V usage is TRBV5-5 and J usage is TRBJ2-5; D remains ambiguous. The V gene lost 6 bases and the J gene lost 2 bases, with 11 bases spanning the gap. Germline V gives CDR1 SGHKS, CDR2 YYEKEE (reference sequence). The CDR3 extends over 13 amino acids. The CDR3, as DNA: TGTGCCAGCACCTACGCCGCACAAGAGACCCAGTACTTC. Protein sequence: CASTYAAQETQYF.

The J gene is TRBJ1-2, the V gene TRBV24-1; 9 bases are shared with TRBD1. The CDR3 sequence is 15 residues long. After removal of 4 bases from V and 1 base from J, the junction contained 3 bases not matched to a gene. The germline V gene has CDR1 KGHDR and CDR2 SFDVKD. CDR3 sequence (DNA): TGTGCCACCAGTGAGAGGACAGGGGTTAACTATGGCTACACCTTC. Translating gives CATSERTGVNYGYTF.

In the case of this clone: This specimen includes other DNA sequences encoding the same CDR3. This chain joins TRBV27 and TRBJ2-1, with D hard to call. The V gene's germline CDR1 is MNHEY and CDR2 SMNVEV (reference sequence). V was pared by 0 bases and J by 7 bases, with 4 bases between. The CDR3 runs to 12 residues. CDR3 sequence: CASSLSGNEQFF. For the CDR3, the DNA is TGTGCCAGCAGTTTATCGGGGAATGAGCAGTTCTTC.

This clone was observed at least ten times. The chain recombines TRBV11-3 with TRBJ1-4, with 8 positions matching TRBD1. CDR3 length: 15 amino acids. After removal of 3 bases from V and 8 bases from J, the junction contained 8 bases not matched to a gene. Germline CDR1 is SGHNT and CDR2 is YENEEA. Here the CDR3 reads CASSFGGTGFEKLFF. CDR3 in DNA: TGTGCCAGCAGCTTTGGCGGGACAGGCTTCGAAAAACTGTTTTTT.

This clone was seen more than once but under ten times. Written as DNA, the CDR3 is TGTGCCAGCTGCCCGGGACTAGTAATTGAGCAGTTCTTC. It is translated as CASCPGLVIEQFF. The rearrangement links TRBV6-2 or TRBV6-3 to TRBJ2-1; TRBD2 agrees at 8 bases. V lost 8 bases and J lost 9; bases outside the gene matches: 9. Per germline, CDR1 MNHEY and CDR2 SVGEGT. The CDR3 is 13 amino acids.

This clone was seen repeatedly, ten times or more. The chain carries TRBV30 and TRBJ1-1; no firm D call. This CDR3 comprises 13 residues. In germline, CDR1 is GTSNPN, CDR2 SVGIG (reference sequence). The V end lost 5 bases, the J end lost 5 bases, and 15 bases lay between the germline ends. The CDR3: CAWGSRVGTEAFF. CDR3 nucleotides: TGTGCCTGGGGGTCTCGGGTTGGAACTGAAGCTTTCTTT.

This clone was observed many times. The CDR3 sequence: CASSVGGDDYGYTF. In DNA, the CDR3 is TGTGCCAGCAGCGTAGGGGGCGATGACTATGGCTACACCTTC. This chain links TRBV9 with TRBJ1-2; D might be TRBD1 (5 bases). The CDR3 is 14 residues long. V was pared by 0 bases and J by 3 bases, with 9 bases between. Germline CDR1 reads SGDLS; CDR2 reads YYNGEE.

This clone was counted at least ten times. This chain connects TRBV30 to TRBJ1-3; the D gene is possibly TRBD1 (5 bases). Germline loops: CDR1 GTSNPN, CDR2 SVGIG (reference sequence). CDR3 length: 13 amino acids. Trimming pared 2 bases from V and 2 bases from J, leaving 7 bases between. CDR3 coding DNA: TGTGCCTGGAGTCCAGGGCCTGGAAACACCATATATTTT. Protein: CAWSPGPGNTIYF.

This clone was picked up a small number of times. The chain carries TRBV27 and TRBJ1-1; D unclear. The germline CDR1 and CDR2 sequences are MNHEY and SMNVEV (reference sequence). V lost 0 bases, J lost 0 bases, and 11 bases lay in between. The CDR3 consists of 16 residues. CDR3 region: CASSLSLGVMNTEAFF. CDR3 sequence (DNA): TGTGCCAGCAGTTTATCACTGGGTGTAATGAACACTGAAGCTTTCTTT.

This clone showed up many times. V is TRBV6-5 and J is TRBJ2-7, with 9 bases matching TRBD2. The CDR3 totals 19 residues. The ends lost 0 bases at V and 2 bases at J; junction bases unmatched: 14. Germline values: CDR1 MNHEY, CDR2 SVGAGI. CDR3 sequence: CASSYSSPSGLATTYEQYF. The CDR3, as DNA: TGTGCCAGCAGTTACTCCTCACCCTCAGGACTAGCGACCACCTACGAGCAGTACTTC.

In its sample, this clone was seen many times. The same CDR3 arises from other DNA sequences in this sample as well. The genes are TRBV24-1 and TRBJ2-5; D not certain. V lost 9 bases to trimming and J lost 5 bases, with 9 bases between them. Germline lookup yields CDR1 KGHDR and CDR2 SFDVKD. The CDR3 is made up of 11 amino acids. For the CDR3, the DNA is TGTGCCACCTCCGATAGGGAGACCCAGTACTTC. It specifies CATSDRETQYF.

This clone has at least ten counts. The V gene is TRBV12-3 or TRBV12-4, the J gene TRBJ2-7; tentative D call: TRBD2 (5 bases). V shed 4 bases and J shed 0 bases, with 10 bases lying between them. This CDR3 is 14 amino acids long. CDR3 bases: TGTGCCAGCAGTTGGGGAGCCGACTCCTACGAGCAGTACTTC. Its translation is CASSWGADSYEQYF.

The sample holds many counts of this clone. The rearrangement joins TRBV7-2 to TRBJ2-1, with no clear D. Germline CDR1 reads SGHTA; CDR2 reads FQGNSA. CDR3 length: 16 amino acids. Trimming removed 5 bases from V and 5 bases from J, with 19 bases in between. For the CDR3, the DNA is TGTGCCAGCAGCCTCCAGTCTCAAGTGGGGAACAATGAGCAGTTCTTC. Translation gives CASSLQSQVGNNEQFF.

This clone was detected ten times or more. The rearrangement uses TRBV9 and TRBJ2-3, with TRBD1 matching 7 bases. After removal of 4 bases from V and 2 bases from J, the junction contained 10 bases not matched to a gene. This CDR3 spans 16 amino acids. Germline CDR1 and CDR2: SGDLS and YYNGEE. This CDR3 reads CASSPHRGQFTDTQYF. The DNA for the CDR3 is TGTGCCAGCAGCCCTCACCGGGGACAGTTCACAGATACGCAGTATTTT.

This clone was seen many times. With a much larger clone just one base away, this may be a read error. The chain has TRBV2 and TRBJ1-5; D might be TRBD1 (5 bases). The CDR3 sequence is 13 residues long. Trimming took off 3 bases at V and 5 bases at J, with 8 bases between the two ends. Germline V CDR1 and CDR2: SNHLY, FYNNEI. CDR3 bases: TGTGCCAGCAGTGAGGGGGAGTATCAGCCCCAGCATTTT. Translation: CASSEGEYQPQHF.

This clone was seen many times. The V gene is TRBV6-1, the J gene TRBJ2-6, with D unresolved. The ends were cut back, 5 bases at V and 2 bases at J, with 10 bases in the middle. Germline CDR1 reads MNHNS; CDR2 reads SASEGT. CDR3 length equals 15 residues. The CDR3 DNA reads as TGTGCCAGCAGTCGCCGGTGGGCTGGGGCCAACGTCCTGACTTTC. This sequence encodes CASSRRWAGANVLTF.